The source of this T cell receptor (beta chain) is a study of OX40 agonist ivuxolimab in advanced cancers. CDR1 is MDHEN and CDR2 is SYDVKM in the germline V gene. The CDR3 extends over 16 amino acids. Trimming removed 10 bases from V and 6 bases from J; junction bases left unmatched: 15. The repertoire was sequenced with immunoSEQ multiplex PCR; TCRdb's copy has only in-frame clones and lacks some. The sample shows some 57,000 clones, roughly 86% of them seen only once. The TCR originated in an adult with an advanced solid tumor such as melanoma, head and neck, liver or kidney cancer. The sample here was CD4+ or CD8+ T cells sorted from blood, taken in a trial of the OX40 agonist ivuxolimab. V gene TRBV28 combines with J gene TRBJ2-1; 10 bases align to TRBD2. The CDR3 region has the DNA TGTGCCACCATTAGGCCAGTAGCGGGAGGAATCAATGAGCAGTTCTTC. Its translation is CATIRPVAGGINEQFF.